This TCR beta chain was captured by sequencing in a study of T cells after yellow fever vaccination (dated by TCRdb to the late 2010s). With respect to the entire study: Libraries from fractions with low cell numbers were prepared with the SMART-Seq v4 Ultra Low Input RNA kit. To track T-cell clones before and after primary and booster YFV17D yellow fever vaccination, bulk TCR alpha and beta repertoires were sequenced longitudinally. Two healthy male donors made up the cohort, one aged 18 to 29 years and the other aged 30 to 40 years. Blood was collected at multiple timepoints before and after primary and secondary immunization, and bulk PBMC replicates and cell subsets were isolated. Results and caveats for the whole study, not just this receptor: The study included only a couple of donors, which limits how far the findings can be generalized. The secondary T-cell response was found to be weaker but faster than the primary response, with a peak reached on day 5 rather than on day 15. Most clones expanded after primary vaccination (around 96% of CD4 and 80% to 90% of CD8) were re-detected after the booster, suggesting that broad memory maintenance occurred. FACS-sorted repertoires could contain abundant contaminating clonotypes from the bulk population, so computational filtering was required. A small fraction of clonotypes showed up in both the CD4 and CD8 compartments, probably as a result of convergent recombination.

Measured from the cysteine to the phenylalanine, the CDR3 is 15 residues long. The entry retains the CDR3 DNA only, 45 bases that are in frame from base 1. Trimming removed 3 bases from V and 4 bases from J, leaving 15 bases between the germline ends. In the germline V gene, CDR1 corresponds to MGHRA and CDR2 to YSYEKL. TCR cDNA was synthesized by 5'RACE template switching, which introduced a universal primer site and unique molecular identifiers. Priming of cDNA synthesis was performed from both the TCR alpha and TCR beta constant segments. Libraries were amplified in two PCR steps, with sample barcodes and sequencing adapters added in the second step. Sequencing of the libraries was done on either Illumina HiSeq 2500 (2x100 bp) or NovaSeq (2x150 bp). The original pipeline was this. MIGEC handled demultiplexing of reads and collapsing into UMI consensus sequences, while MiXCR performed V(D)J alignment. Vaccine-responding clonotypes were defined with edgeR using replicate PBMC samples, requiring FDR below 0.01 and a log2 fold change above 5 up to day 15. CD4 or CD8 identity was assigned to each bulk clonotype according to whether the clonotype was present at higher abundance in the sequenced CD4 repertoire or the sequenced CD8 repertoire. Using fastp at Q25 and MiXCR, TCRdb reprocessed the public reads and kept productive beta chains. Duplicate CDR3 protein sequences are folded into a single record with the most common DNA and genes. TCRdb assigned the V and J calls; the authors' analysis was not used. For this sample there are about 300,000 distinct CDR3 sequences; around 6.8% appear just once. The ten largest clones represent roughly a sixth of the sample.

This specimen's treatment or condition label, interpreted: live attenuated yellow fever vaccine strain. Two biological replicates of bulk PBMCs were collected at each blood-draw timepoint. A standard Ficoll-Paque protocol was used to isolate PBMCs from peripheral blood. TriZol was used to extract RNA from bulk PBMCs, from CD4 and CD8 fractions, and from dextramer-positive and dextramer-negative fractions. This clonotype occurred a few times. Its target antigen remains unknown. Within one base of it there is no much larger clone, and no base qualities were kept. The source was PBMCs, collected more than 35 days after the first yellow fever vaccination. The sequence is built from TRBV4-1 and TRBJ1-2; the D gene lacks a confident call. This sequence was found in a man younger than 35 who received the YFV17D yellow fever vaccine. The CDR3 protein is CASSQPERGVYGYTF. The DNA sequence is TGCGCCAGCAGCCAGCCGGAACGGGGTGTCTATGGCTACACCTTC.